The clone carrying this T cell receptor beta chain was detected only a few times. What it binds is unknown. It may be a read error: a sequence one base away is much more abundant. This CDR3 has 16 amino acids. J gave up 2 bases and V 7 bases, and 11 bases lay outside the gene matches. This entry belongs to a study of T cells in Graves' hyperthyroidism and ophthalmopathy. Study-wide points: From stable hyperthyroidism, ophthalmopathy was separated by a 13 V-J model. Model-based prediction identified ophthalmopathy a median approximately 6.2 months prior to its onset.

Amplified regions were TCR beta CDR3 sequences from RNA transcripts. The primer set for the first-round RT-PCR of the TCR CDR3 was HTBI. TCRdb called the multiplex PCR reads again in MiXCR, with one record for every CDR3 protein. The sample includes a few hundred thousand distinct CDR3 sequences, around 20% of them seen just once. Extraction of PBMCs used 7.5 to 10 ml of fresh peripheral blood. This chain connects TRBV12-3 or TRBV12-4 to TRBJ1-2; the match to TRBD1 covers 9 bases. Sequencing used blood. The TCR sequence derives from a man aged 18 to 29 with Graves' ophthalmopathy. The CDR3 bases are TGTGCCAGCAATGCCCCGACAGGGGGAAAAAACTATGGCTACACCTTC. It is translated as CASNAPTGGKNYGYTF.